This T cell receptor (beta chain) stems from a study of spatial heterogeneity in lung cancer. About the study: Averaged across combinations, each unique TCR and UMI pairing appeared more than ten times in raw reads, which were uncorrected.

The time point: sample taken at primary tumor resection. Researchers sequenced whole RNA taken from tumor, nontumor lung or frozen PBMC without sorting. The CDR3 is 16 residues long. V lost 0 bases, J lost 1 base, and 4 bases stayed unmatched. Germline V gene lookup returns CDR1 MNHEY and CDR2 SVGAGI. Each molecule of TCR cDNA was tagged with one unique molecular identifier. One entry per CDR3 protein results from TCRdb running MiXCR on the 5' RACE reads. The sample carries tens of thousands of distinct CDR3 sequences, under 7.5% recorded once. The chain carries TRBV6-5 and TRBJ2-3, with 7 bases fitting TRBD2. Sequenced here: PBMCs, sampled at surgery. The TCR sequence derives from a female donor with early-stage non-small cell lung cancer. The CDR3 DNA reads TGTGCCAGCAGTTACTCGGGGGGGAGAGGCACAGATACGCAGTATTTT. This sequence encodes CASSYSGGRGTDTQYF.